The sequence of this T cell receptor beta chain was determined in a study of blood T cells in healthy people across ages (dated by TCRdb to about 2015). About the investigation overall: In model experiments, template switching captured roughly one uniquely barcoded TCR beta cDNA molecule for every two T cells. The study measured age-related changes in TCR beta repertoire diversity using deep sequencing normalized with unique cDNA molecular identifiers. Donors were grouped into four age groups: young (average roughly 15 years), middle-aged (approximately 41), aged (about 60) and long-lived (about 82). Donors of different ages were randomly distributed across sequencing lanes to avoid experimental bias. Using the same blood draw, the study looked at two additional independent replicas of 1 million unique cDNA reads for two donors, one aged 18 to 30 and the other aged 80 or older.

On this clonotype itself: This receptor's antigen is unknown. There are no base qualities to consult, and no much larger clone falls within one base.

Systemically healthy Caucasian individuals from Russia, 39 in total and aged about 6 to 95 years, were included as donors. About 9.1 milliliters of peripheral blood were collected from each donor into EDTA-treated Vacutainer tubes. Ficoll-Paque density-gradient centrifugation was used to isolate PBMCs, with at least 6 million obtained per sample. Trizol reagent was used to extract total RNA from PBMCs, with at least 5.5 micrograms per sample. For every donor, an aliquot of PBMCs went through flow cytometry to measure the percentages of naive CD45RAhigh/CD27high T cells. Paper-wide results and their limitations: Compared with the aged group, the long-lived group had more naive CD4+ T cells, fewer expanded clones and increased TCR diversity, suggesting age selection. The CMV infection status of donors was not known, potentially confounding age-related changes in expanded clonotypes. As age increased, observed TCR beta diversity per million T cells dropped in a roughly linear way, and a significant reduction was already evident by age about 40. Estimates of total diversity from one million sequenced T cells were regarded as lower bounds and underestimates. Conclusive comparison of naive and antigen-experienced compartments was prevented by the profiling of bulk unsorted PBMCs. A strong correlation was found between observed TCR beta diversity and the percentage of naive T cells measured by flow cytometry.

The method behind the library was 5' RACE. For sequencing, an Illumina HiSeq 2500 was employed. The second PCR ran for about 6 to 12 cycles and used a J-beta primer mix along with a sample-barcoded 5' primer. A template-switch 5' adaptor carrying 12 random nucleotides introduced a unique molecular identifier onto each TCR beta cDNA molecule. At least 3 million CDR3-containing paired-end reads were obtained from each sample. First-strand cDNA synthesis was performed from all RNA using the Mint cDNA synthesis kit, with priming by a TRBC-specific oligonucleotide. Following uracil-DNA glycosylase treatment, a first 18-cycle PCR with universal primers M1SS and BC2_uni_R was performed on all cDNA. In the paper's pipeline: Each sample was normalized by randomly selecting 1 million high-quality reads, each carrying a distinct molecular identifier. Reads with shared molecular identifiers were discarded instead of being binned into consensus sequences. MiTCR, run with a Q25 quality threshold and the strictest error-elimination algorithm, handled CDR3 identification, clonotype clustering and error correction. A nonparametric unseen species model with Euler transformation was used to estimate lower-bound total TCR beta diversity. TCRdb trimmed the raw reads at Q25, called clones with MiXCR and kept productive beta chains. Rows are unified per CDR3 protein, each entry keeping the most common DNA and genes. These V and J calls originate from TCRdb's pipeline instead of the authors' own analysis. The sample records approximately 820,000 distinct CDR3 sequences, 44% of which are singletons. Roughly 18% of the sample is in the top ten clones.

V gives up 2 bases and J gives up 4 bases, and the segment between their germline ends measures 17 bases. According to the germline V gene, CDR1 reads MDHEN and CDR2 reads SYDVKM. The CDR3 holds 16 amino acids from the cysteine to the phenylalanine. Kept here is only the CDR3 DNA, which spans 48 bases and is read in frame from base 1. The TCR was taken from a man between 60 and 75 years old in good health. The sequenced sample consisted of blood. Recombination joined TRBV28 with TRBJ1-2; the D segment could be TRBD1, given 5 matching bases. The CDR3 protein sequence reads: CASSLPGTSAFYGYTF. The sequence in DNA is TGTGCCAGCAGTTTACCCGGGACGTCGGCCTTCTATGGCTACACCTTC.